Each of the 18 T cell receptor beta chains below was sequenced from the same sample in a study of blood T cell repertoires in COVID-19. The protocol was immunoSEQ multiplex PCR, while the TCRdb copy is restricted to in-frame clones and leaves out a portion. Of some 370,000 clones listed, nearly 90% were seen once; the top ten hold 6.5% to 7%. Sequenced sample: peripheral blood. These receptors all come from a man aged 18 to 29 with active or convalescent COVID-19.

V and J are TRBV7-2 and TRBJ2-4; D not resolved. The CDR3 is 13 residues long. Looked up from germline, CDR1 is SGHTA and CDR2 is FQGNSA. V lost 6 bases, J lost 4 bases, and 10 bases lay in between. The DNA of the CDR3 is TGTGCCAGCAGTGTAGAGAGAAAAAACATTCAGTACTTC. Residues: CASSVERKNIQYF.

DNA for the CDR3: TGCAGCGTTGCTGGGGCCTATGGCTACACCTTC. Protein product: CSVAGAYGYTF. The chain has TRBV29-1 and TRBJ1-2, with D tentatively TRBD1 (5 bases). Trimming stripped 4 bases from V and 4 bases from J, with 7 bases between. The germline V gene encodes CDR1 SQVTM and CDR2 ANQGSEA. This CDR3 comprises 11 residues.

The chain recombines TRBV7-3 with TRBJ2-3; TRBD2 might be the D (6 bases). The CDR3 length is 15 residues. Germline loops: CDR1 SGHTA, CDR2 FQGTGA. V shed 5 bases and J shed 2 bases, with 14 bases lying between them. The DNA for the CDR3 is TGTGCCAGCAGCGTAGCGGATCATACCACAGATACGCAGTATTTT. Translating it yields CASSVADHTTDTQYF.

J is TRBJ2-1 and V is TRBV9; tentatively, D is TRBD2 (6 bases). Germline V gene data show CDR1 as SGDLS and CDR2 as YYNGEE. The CDR3 runs to 13 residues. V was shortened by 4 bases and J by 12 bases, with 17 bases between the two germline ends. The CDR3 loop reads CASSFLSEGGQFF. The CDR3 DNA sequence: TGTGCCAGCAGCTTCCTGTCGGAGGGTGGGCAGTTCTTC. Full variable domain (outside the CDR3, taken from reference TRBV9 and TRBJ2-1): DSGVTQTPKHLITATGQRVTLRCSPRSGDLSVYWYQQSLDQGLQFLIQYYNGEERAKGNILERFSAQQFPDLHSELNLSSLELGDSALYFCASSFLSEGGQFFGPGTRLTVL.

This chain uses TRBV28 with TRBJ1-6; D might be TRBD1 (5 bases). The CDR3 loop spans 16 amino acids. V was trimmed by 7 bases and J by 0 bases, leaving 13 bases between them. CDR1 is MDHEN, CDR2 SYDVKM, per germline. The CDR3 spells CASIPGRGSYNSPLHF. In nucleotides, the CDR3 is TGTGCCAGCATCCCGGGTAGGGGCTCCTATAATTCACCCCTCCACTTT. Combining the CDR3 with reference TRBV28 and TRBJ1-6 gives the whole variable domain DVKVTQSSRYLVKRTGEKVFLECVQDMDHENMFWYRQDPGLGLRLIYFSYDVKMKEKGDIPEGYSVSREKKERFSLILESASTNQTSMYLCASIPGRGSYNSPLHFGNGTRLTVT.

The rearrangement joins TRBV11-2 to TRBJ2-3; the match to TRBD2 covers 8 bases. Per the germline V gene, CDR1 is SGHAT and CDR2 is FQNNGV. After removal of 2 bases from V and 2 bases from J, the junction contained 9 bases not matched to a gene. The CDR3 extends over 17 amino acids. CDR3 in amino acids: CASSLRHSGTYTDTQYF. The DNA of the CDR3 is TGTGCCAGCAGCTTACGACATAGCGGGACCTACACAGATACGCAGTATTTT. Together with reference TRBV11-2 and TRBJ2-3, the CDR3 gives the full variable domain: EAGVAQSPRYKIIEKRQSVAFWCNPISGHATLYWYQQILGQGPKLLIQFQNNGVVDDSQLPKDRFSAERLKGVDSTLKIQPAKLEDSAVYLCASSLRHSGTYTDTQYFGPGTRLTVL.

V gene TRBV12-3 or TRBV12-4 combines with J gene TRBJ1-1; 7 nucleotides align to TRBD1. Trimming took 3 bases from V and 11 from J; bases not matched to a gene: 9. The CDR3 has 13 residues. The CDR3 coding sequence is TGTGCCAGCAGTTTTTTTACGGAGGGGGCGGCTTTCTTT. It translates to CASSFFTEGAAFF.

This clone was detected only once. The CDR3 reads CASSRGRANEKLFF. CDR3 DNA: TGTGCCAGCAGCCGAGGGCGGGCTAATGAAAAACTGTTTTTT. The chain couples TRBV21-1 to TRBJ1-4. TRBV21-1 is flagged as a pseudogene. The CDR3 runs to 14 residues.

The chain links TRBV7-9 to TRBJ1-4; 8 bases agree with TRBD1. The germline gives CDR1 SEHNR, CDR2 FQNEAQ (reference sequence). Trimming cost V 4 bases and J 3 bases; bases outside gene matches: 4. The CDR3 length is 15 residues. CDR3 in amino acids: CASSSRGRANEKLFF. The CDR3 DNA is TGTGCCAGCAGCTCCAGGGGGCGAGCTAATGAAAAACTGTTTTTT. The full variable domain, in which reference TRBV7-9 and TRBJ1-4 provide the parts outside the CDR3, is DTGVSQNPRHKITKRGQNVTFRCDPISEHNRLYWYRQTLGQGPEFLTYFQNEAQLEKSRLLSDRFSAERPKGSFSTLEIQRTEQGDSAMYLCASSSRGRANEKLFFGSGTQLSVL.

The chain uses TRBV18 and TRBJ2-1; 7 bases map to TRBD1. There are 15 residues in the CDR3. Germline V gene sequence: CDR1 KGHSH, CDR2 LQKENI. Trimming took 4 bases from V and 2 from J; bases not matched to a gene: 5. In DNA, the CDR3 is TGTGCCAGCTCACGTACAGGGGACCCCTACAATGAGCAGTTCTTC. Protein product: CASSRTGDPYNEQFF.

The CDR3 bases are TGTGCCAGCTCACCTCAGCGGACTGAAAAACTGTTTTTT. Amino acid sequence: CASSPQRTEKLFF. The chain uses TRBV18 and TRBJ1-4; no reliable D call. CDR1 and CDR2 from the germline V gene are KGHSH and LQKENI. Trimming removed 3 bases at V and 7 bases at J, with 9 bases between. The CDR3 consists of 13 residues.

The chain uses TRBV7-2 and TRBJ1-5, with 8 bases lining up with TRBD1. V dropped 6 bases and J dropped 4; count of bases not matched to a gene: 5. Looked up from germline, CDR1 is SGHTA and CDR2 is FQGNSA. The CDR3 sequence is 14 residues long. CDR3 region: CASSPGQVNQPQHF. As DNA, the CDR3 is TGTGCCAGCAGTCCGGGACAGGTAAATCAGCCCCAGCATTTT.

The V and J genes are TRBV28 and TRBJ1-1, with D unresolved. The CDR3 has 11 amino acids. V lost 7 bases to trimming and J lost 11 bases, with 14 bases between them. Germline V gene data show CDR1 as MDHEN and CDR2 as SYDVKM. The DNA of the CDR3 is TGTGCCAGCACCGACATCTCTGGCGCTTTCTTT. Amino acids: CASTDISGAFF.

V usage is TRBV5-1 and J usage is TRBJ2-7, with 9 bases lining up with TRBD2. This CDR3 region has 16 residues. CDR1 is SGHRS and CDR2 is YFSETQ in the germline V gene. The trim removed 4 bases at V and 2 bases at J, leaving 10 bases unmatched. The CDR3 sequence: CASSLFSGGTTYEQYF. In DNA, the CDR3 is TGCGCCAGCAGCCTATTTAGCGGGGGCACGACCTACGAGCAGTACTTC. Together with reference TRBV5-1 and TRBJ2-7, the CDR3 gives the full variable domain: KAGVTQTPRYLIKTRGQQVTLSCSPISGHRSVSWYQQTPGQGLQFLFEYFSETQRNKGNFPGRFSGRQFSNSRSEMNVSTLELGDSALYLCASSLFSGGTTYEQYFGPGTRLTVT.

Points on this clone: This same CDR3 is encoded by further DNA sequences in the sample. CDR3 coding DNA: TGTGCCAGTAGTCGCGACAGGATCTATGGCTACACCTTC. Translating it yields CASSRDRIYGYTF. The gene calls are TRBV19 and TRBJ1-2, with a possible D match to TRBD1 (6 bases). Trimming cost V 5 bases and J 4 bases, with 11 bases left between them. The CDR3 runs to 13 residues. Germline V gene sequence: CDR1 LNHDA, CDR2 SQIVND (reference sequence).

The DNA of the CDR3 is TGTGCCAGCAGCTCGGGACTAGCGTTCAATGAGCAGTTCTTC. It codes for CASSSGLAFNEQFF. The rearrangement links TRBV11-3 to TRBJ2-1; 10 bases fit TRBD2. Trimming at V came to 4 bases and at J to 6 bases, leaving 3 bases not matched to a gene. The CDR3 length is 14 residues. Germline V gene lookup returns CDR1 SGHNT and CDR2 YENEEA.

The genes are TRBV19 and TRBJ2-5; 12 nucleotides match TRBD1. Germline CDR1 and CDR2: LNHDA and SQIVND (reference sequence). V trimming: 9 bases; J trimming: 4 bases; junction bases outside the gene matches: 6. There are 14 residues in the CDR3. The CDR3 spells CASRDRGLVETQYF. The DNA for the CDR3 is TGTGCCAGCAGGGACAGGGGGCTGGTAGAGACCCAGTACTTC.

The chain is built from TRBV29-1 and TRBJ1-5, with 10 bases that match TRBD1. V lost 4 bases to trimming and J lost 6 bases; unmatched junction nucleotides: 0. The CDR3 is made up of 12 amino acids. Germline CDR1 and CDR2: SQVTM and ANQGSEA. The CDR3 here is CSVGTGGQPQHF. The DNA for the CDR3 is TGCAGCGTTGGGACAGGGGGTCAGCCCCAGCATTTT.